A single sample is the source of the 10 T cell receptor beta chains below, sequenced in a study of control samples from healthy donors and cancer patients. Sequenced by immunoSEQ multiplex PCR; TCRdb stores in-frame clones only, minus some. This repertoire shows approximately 170,000 clones, just under 95% found once; its top ten account for roughly 4.3%. Sequences were obtained from blood. Receptors were obtained from a woman aged 60-75 years in good health.

Written as DNA, the CDR3 is TGTGCCAGCAGCTTAAGGGGGACCGGCACAGATACGCAGTATTTT. Translating it yields CASSLRGTGTDTQYF. This sequence joins TRBV7-6 and TRBJ2-3, with D possibly being TRBD1 (6 bases). Trimming stripped 2 bases from V and 1 base from J, with 10 bases between. The CDR3 spans 15 residues. CDR1 is SGHVS, CDR2 FNYEAQ, per germline.

J is TRBJ1-6 and V is TRBV10-1; a possible D gene is TRBD1 (6 bases). This CDR3 spans 19 amino acids. Germline loops: CDR1 WNHNN, CDR2 SYGVQD (reference sequence). Trimming removed 1 base at V and 6 bases at J, with 22 bases between. The CDR3, as DNA: TGCGCCAGCAGTGAGTTACCTGACAGGTTTTACTATTGTAATTCACCCCTCCACTTT. Amino acid sequence: CASSELPDRFYYCNSPLHF.

This chain uses TRBV5-6 with TRBJ1-5; D gene unclear. CDR3 length: 13 amino acids. Germline V gene data show CDR1 as SGHDT and CDR2 as YYEEEE. Trimming left V 0 bases short and J 4 bases short, with 5 bases between. The CDR3 nucleotides are TGTGCCAGCAGCTTGGGGTCAAATCAGCCCCAGCATTTT. This sequence encodes CASSLGSNQPQHF. Full variable domain (missing parts from reference TRBV5-6 and TRBJ1-5): DAGVTQSPTHLIKTRGQQVTLRCSPKSGHDTVSWYQQALGQGPQFIFQYYEEEERQRGNFPDRFSGHQFPNYSSELNVNALLLGDSALYLCASSLGSNQPQHFGDGTRLSIL.

In this sample, this clone turned up once. V and J are TRBV2 and TRBJ1-1; 7 nucleotides match TRBD1. In germline, CDR1 is SNHLY, CDR2 FYNNEI. The CDR3 extends over 15 amino acids. Germline trimming cut 5 bases from V and 4 bases from J; bases unmatched to any gene: 10. CDR3 sequence (DNA): TGTGCCAGCAGTCAACAGGGGCAGGTAGGCACTGAAGCTTTCTTT. It translates to CASSQQGQVGTEAFF.

The rearrangement links TRBV20-1 to TRBJ2-6; D is ambiguous. Per germline, CDR1 DFQATT and CDR2 SNEGSKA (reference sequence). V was shortened by 3 bases and J by 0 bases, with 12 bases between the two germline ends. The CDR3 consists of 16 residues. The CDR3 sequence is CSASLVSISGANVLTF. DNA for the CDR3: TGCAGTGCTAGTCTGGTCAGCATCTCTGGGGCCAACGTCCTGACTTTC.

This chain joins TRBV19 and TRBJ1-1, with 9 bases lining up with TRBD1. The V and J ends lost 10 bases and 1 base, in that order; junction bases with no gene match: 4. This CDR3 region has 13 residues. Germline CDR1 is LNHDA and CDR2 is SQIVND (reference sequence). CDR3 in amino acids: CATKGQGNTEAFF. DNA for the CDR3: TGTGCCACCAAGGGACAGGGGAACACTGAAGCTTTCTTT.

This chain uses TRBV6-6 with TRBJ1-4; TRBD1 might be the D (5 bases). There are 13 residues in the CDR3. Deletions cut 2 bases from V and 5 bases from J, with 6 bases between. Per the germline V gene, CDR1 is MNHNY and CDR2 is SVGAGI (reference sequence). The CDR3: CASSYGGNEKLFF. As DNA, the CDR3 is TGTGCCAGCAGTTACGGGGGGAATGAAAAACTGTTTTTT.

V usage is TRBV7-2 and J usage is TRBJ2-3, with TRBD1 as a possible D gene (7 bases). This CDR3 is built from 15 residues. Germline loops: CDR1 SGHTA, CDR2 FQGNSA. Trimming cost V 8 bases and J 4 bases, with 19 bases left between them. The CDR3 DNA is TGTGCCAGCGGTCCAGGGGGGCCCAGGTCAGATACGCAGTATTTT. It is translated as CASGPGGPRSDTQYF.

This sequence joins TRBV30 and TRBJ1-1, with TRBD1 matching 7 bases. This CDR3 comprises 15 residues. CDR1 GTSNPN and CDR2 SVGIG come from the germline V gene (reference sequence). The V segment lost 1 base and the J segment 5 bases; nucleotides outside the gene matches: 10. This chain's CDR3 is CAWSGRQGAWTEAFF. The CDR3 nucleotides read TGTGCCTGGAGTGGGAGACAGGGCGCGTGGACTGAAGCTTTCTTT.

The chain has TRBV9 and TRBJ2-7; the match to TRBD2 covers 7 bases. CDR3 length: 12 amino acids. The ends lost 0 bases at V and 7 bases at J; junction bases unmatched: 1. Germline CDR1 SGDLS, CDR2 YYNGEE. Here the CDR3 reads CASSVGAGEQYF. The CDR3 DNA reads as TGTGCCAGCAGCGTAGGAGCGGGGGAGCAGTACTTC.